This T cell receptor beta chain was obtained from a study of patients and donors after allogeneic stem cell transplantation (dated by TCRdb to 2019 to 2021). A remark on this clonotype: It lacks a known antigen. One base away there is no much larger clone; base qualities are not given.

Library preparation employed RT-PCR. The sequencing machine was a NextSeq 550. TCRdb applied fastp at Q25 and MiXCR to the public reads, then kept only in-frame beta chains. Merged by CDR3 protein, the rows form single entries marked with the most common genes and DNA. This sample is represented by about a million distinct CDR3 sequences; 18% of them were singletons. The ten biggest clones cover roughly 6% of the sample. Spanning cysteine to phenylalanine, the CDR3 consists of 13 amino acids. The only DNA kept is the CDR3, 39 bases in frame from the first base. A distance of 10 bases separates the germline ends of V and J, which lose 2 bases and 5 bases respectively. The germline V gene specifies SGDLS as CDR1 and YYNGEE as CDR2.

The sample was blood, either unsorted or a sorted T cell fraction (not recorded which). The TCR was taken from a human donor who was either an allogeneic HSCT recipient or a stem cell or donor lymphocyte infusion donor (not recorded which). It is not recorded whose cells these are; they may come from a transplant donor. The sequence links TRBV9 to TRBJ1-1, with no confident D gene call. CDR3 sequence: CASSVSSGTEAFF. The bases read TGTGCCAGCAGCGTCTCCTCCGGGACTGAAGCTTTCTTT.